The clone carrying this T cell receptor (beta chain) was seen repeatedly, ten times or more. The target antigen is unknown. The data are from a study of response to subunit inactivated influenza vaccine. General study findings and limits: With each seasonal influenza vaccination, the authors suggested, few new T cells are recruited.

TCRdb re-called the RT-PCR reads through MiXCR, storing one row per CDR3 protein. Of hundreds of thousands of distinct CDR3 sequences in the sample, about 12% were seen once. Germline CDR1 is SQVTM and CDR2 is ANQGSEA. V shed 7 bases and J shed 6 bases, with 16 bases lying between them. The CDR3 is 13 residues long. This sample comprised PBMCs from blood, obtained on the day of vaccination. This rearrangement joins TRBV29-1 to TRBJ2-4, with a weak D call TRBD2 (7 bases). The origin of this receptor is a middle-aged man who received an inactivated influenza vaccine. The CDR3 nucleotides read TGCAGCGGTATACAGGGAGGGGGAAACATTCAGTACTTC. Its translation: CSGIQGGGNIQYF.